The TCR beta chain under discussion was sequenced for a study of blood T cell repertoires in COVID-19. Study information: Samples came from the United States, Italy and Spain, spanning acute and convalescent COVID-19. In each case, the material was cDNA or gDNA derived from T cells, B-cell-depleted T cells, or PBMCs.

Patients in Seattle were enrolled during active infection, then followed longitudinally. This CDR3 has 21 amino acids. This clone was picked up one time. How the authors handled the data: For nucleated cells, counts were estimated from reference gene primer amplification. Sequencing used immunoSEQ multiplex PCR; TCRdb keeps in-frame clones, though not all of them. V and J calls and clone size are as listed in that table; D and trimming were resolved from the DNA. Of about 340,000 clones in the sample, approximately 86% were seen once. This chain connects TRBV21-1 to TRBJ2-5; whether TRBD2, the table's D call, matches the DNA was not checked. TRBV21-1 is a recognized pseudogene. The receptor comes from a woman aged 60 to 75 with COVID-19, enrolled during active disease. Sequences were obtained from peripheral blood. In nucleotides, the CDR3 is TGTGCCAGCAGCAAAGCGCAATCGGTGTGGGATACTAGCGGGGGAGGAGAGACCCAGTACTTC. Its translation: CASSKAQSVWDTSGGGETQYF.